The rows below give T cell receptor beta chains drawn from one sample of a study of blood T cell repertoires in COVID-19. Generated by immunoSEQ multiplex PCR, the TCRdb table keeps only in-frame clones and is missing some. The repertoire includes 160,000 or so clones, around 86% of them detected once, and 10% to 15% sits in the top ten. The sequenced material came from peripheral blood. The receptors stem from a man between 70 and 80 years old who had recovered from COVID-19. Both conserved end residues are part of each CDR3. D genes are given only for firm matches. Clone size, where shown, is once, few, many, or a class for clones that have expanded.

size,D,J,V,CDR3,DNA
.,TRBD2,TRBJ2-5,TRBV9,CASSVGGTIQETQYF,TGTGCCAGCAGCGTAGGTGGGACTATACAAGAGACCCAGTACTTC
once,TRBD1,TRBJ1-5,TRBV28,CASRSSTQGKQPQHF,TGTGCCAGCAGATCCAGCACACAGGGGAAGCAGCCCCAGCATTTT
.,TRBD1,TRBJ1-5,TRBV7-2,CASKRDRSSNQPQHF,TGTGCCAGCAAAAGGGACAGGAGTAGCAATCAGCCCCAGCATTTT
once,TRBD2,TRBJ2-1,TRBV29-1,CSVDLAGGSNEQFF,TGCAGCGTGGATCTAGCGGGAGGTTCGAATGAGCAGTTCTTC
.,TRBD2,TRBJ2-5,TRBV5-8,CASSLAASGRSWETQYF,TGTGCCAGCAGCTTGGCCGCTAGCGGGAGGAGTTGGGAGACCCAGTACTTC
.,.,TRBJ2-5,TRBV5-1,CASSLIPEPRAQYF,TGCGCCAGCAGCCTAATCCCGGAGCCACGGGCCCAGTACTTC
.,.,TRBJ1-3,TRBV7-2,CASITTAGSSGNTIYF,TGTGCCAGCATCACCACGGCAGGCAGCTCTGGAAACACCATATATTTT
.,.,TRBJ2-7,TRBV28,CASTLRQGSEQYF,TGTGCCAGCACTCTGAGGCAGGGTAGCGAGCAGTACTTC
.,.,TRBJ1-1,TRBV30,CAWTSTGREAFF,TGTGCCTGGACCTCGACAGGACGTGAAGCTTTCTTT
.,.,TRBJ2-2,TRBV18,CASSLGQMNTGELFF,TGTGCCAGCTCACTCGGACAGATGAACACCGGGGAGCTGTTTTTT
.,TRBD1,TRBJ1-1,TRBV5-5,CASSSSIPGTGKMNTEAFF,TGTGCCAGCAGCTCAAGCATCCCCGGGACAGGCAAGATGAACACTGAAGCTTTCTTT
once,TRBD1,TRBJ1-1,TRBV2,CASSTRTGESEAFF,TGTGCCAGCAGTACTCGGACAGGGGAGTCTGAAGCTTTCTTT
.,.,TRBJ1-1,TRBV19,CASIGPGDYTEAFF,TGTGCCAGTATCGGGCCAGGGGATTACACTGAAGCTTTCTTT
.,.,TRBJ2-7,TRBV9,CASSVDGHGASYEQYF,TGTGCCAGCAGCGTAGATGGACATGGGGCCTCCTACGAGCAGTACTTC
.,TRBD1,TRBJ1-1,TRBV25-1,CASRERPGTGSKAFF,TGTGCCAGCAGAGAACGGCCCGGGACAGGCAGTAAAGCTTTCTTT
.,.,TRBJ1-1,TRBV11-1,CASSLAGGTEAFF,TGTGCCAGCAGCTTAGCGGGAGGCACTGAAGCTTTCTTT
.,TRBD2,TRBJ2-1,TRBV6-5,CASSYSAGGTYNEQFF,TGTGCCAGCAGTTACTCTGCGGGAGGGACCTACAATGAGCAGTTCTTC
.,TRBD1,TRBJ2-7,TRBV9,CASSVGQGGAEQYF,TGTGCCAGCAGCGTAGGACAGGGGGGCGCCGAGCAGTACTTC
.,TRBD1,TRBJ1-5,TRBV6-6,CASSQGTGVNQPQHF,TGTGCCAGCAGTCAAGGGACAGGCGTCAATCAGCCCCAGCATTTT
.,.,TRBJ2-7,TRBV5-1,CASSEQGPPYEQYF,TGCGCCAGCAGCGAGCAGGGGCCACCCTACGAGCAGTACTTC
.,TRBD2,TRBJ2-2,TRBV5-4,CASSSGLAGNSGELFF,TGTGCCAGCAGCTCGGGACTAGCGGGAAATTCCGGGGAGCTGTTTTTT
few,TRBD1,TRBJ2-7,TRBV9,CASSAGTGPRIEQYF,TGTGCCAGCAGCGCGGGGACAGGGCCTCGAATCGAGCAGTACTTC
few,.,TRBJ2-2,TRBV5-1,CASRRDSHTGELFF,TGCGCCAGCAGACGGGACTCCCACACCGGGGAGCTGTTTTTT
.,TRBD1,TRBJ2-7,TRBV6-2/TRBV6-3,CASSYSLRGDRPYF,TGTGCCAGCAGTTACTCCCTCCGAGGGGACAGACCGTACTTC
.,.,TRBJ1-1,TRBV10-2,CASSDPGSNTEAFF,TGCGCCAGCAGTGATCCGGGTTCGAACACTGAAGCTTTCTTT
.,.,TRBJ2-2,TRBV6-5,CASRYTGNTGELFF,TGTGCCAGCAGATACACAGGGAACACCGGGGAGCTGTTTTTT
once,.,TRBJ2-7,TRBV7-6,CASSPRTDISYEQYF,TGTGCCAGCAGCCCACGGACAGATATTTCCTACGAGCAGTACTTC
.,.,TRBJ1-4,TRBV19,CASSVLGSPANEKLFF,TGTGCCAGTAGTGTATTAGGGAGTCCGGCTAATGAAAAACTGTTTTTT
.,TRBD2,TRBJ2-7,TRBV5-4,CASSLSGRVYEQYF,TGTGCCAGCAGTTTGAGCGGGAGAGTATACGAGCAGTACTTC
.,TRBD1,TRBJ1-5,TRBV6-5,CASSGQAYSNQPQHF,TGTGCCAGCAGCGGACAGGCTTATAGCAATCAGCCCCAGCATTTT
.,.,TRBJ1-5,TRBV11-3,CASRRGCQPQHF,TGTGCCAGCAGACGCGGGTGTCAGCCCCAGCATTTT
once,TRBD1,TRBJ2-7,TRBV5-1,CASSLTGSSYEQYF,TGCGCCAGCAGCCTGACAGGGAGCTCCTACGAGCAGTACTTC
few,.,TRBJ2-5,TRBV7-2,CASSLVLQETQYF,TGTGCCAGCAGCTTAGTTCTCCAAGAGACCCAGTACTTC
.,.,TRBJ1-1,TRBV25-1,CASSGGRAQRALNTEAFF,TGTGCCAGCAGTGGAGGTAGGGCGCAGCGGGCTTTGAACACTGAAGCTTTCTTT
.,TRBD2,TRBJ2-1,TRBV11-2,CASSGLAGSYNEQFF,TGTGCCAGCAGCGGACTAGCGGGCTCCTACAATGAGCAGTTCTTC
.,TRBD2,TRBJ2-7,TRBV11-2,CASSLVAGGSEQYF,TGTGCCAGCAGCTTAGTAGCGGGAGGTTCCGAGCAGTACTTC
.,TRBD2,TRBJ2-3,TRBV10-2,CASRIRGGETDTQYF,TGCGCCAGCAGGATACGGGGGGGGGAGACAGATACGCAGTATTTT
few,.,TRBJ1-4,TRBV7-2,CASSFTTNEKLFF,TGTGCCAGCAGCTTCACAACTAATGAAAAACTGTTTTTT
few,.,TRBJ2-7,TRBV18,CASSLTGNYEQYF,TGTGCCAGCTCACTCACAGGGAACTACGAGCAGTACTTC
.,TRBD2,TRBJ2-1,TRBV6-5,CASSPGLAGVAGQFF,TGTGCCAGCAGTCCGGGACTAGCGGGAGTCGCTGGACAGTTCTTC
.,TRBD2,TRBJ2-1,TRBV3-1/TRBV3-2,CASSDSGSFINEQFF,TGTGCCAGCAGCGATAGCGGGAGTTTTATAAATGAGCAGTTCTTC
.,TRBD2,TRBJ2-5,TRBV7-2,CASSLVSGRKGETQYF,TGTGCCAGCAGCTTAGTAAGCGGGAGAAAGGGAGAGACCCAGTACTTC
.,.,TRBJ2-7,TRBV9,CASSVGSSGHLTYEQYF,TGTGCCAGCAGCGTAGGGAGTAGCGGCCACCTTACCTACGAGCAGTACTTC
.,.,TRBJ2-3,TRBV18,CASSPAGTKGDTQYF,TGTGCCAGCTCACCAGCGGGAACCAAAGGAGATACGCAGTATTTT
few,TRBD1,TRBJ2-7,TRBV11-2,CASSAHGTGGYEQYF,TGTGCCAGCAGCGCTCACGGGACAGGGGGCTACGAGCAGTACTTC
.,.,TRBJ1-2,TRBV29-1,CSVTLQGTYGYTF,TGCAGCGTGACACTACAGGGAACTTATGGCTACACCTTC
once,.,TRBJ1-1,TRBV29-1,CSVVEQGNTEAFF,TGCAGCGTTGTGGAACAGGGGAACACTGAAGCTTTCTTT